The clone carrying this T cell receptor beta chain was seen repeatedly, ten times or more. Its cognate antigen is unknown. The CDR3 loop spans 12 amino acids. Trimming removed 6 bases from V and 6 bases from J, with 12 bases in between. Germline CDR1 reads SNHLY; CDR2 reads FYNNEI. Time point noted: persistent/refractory GD, antithyroid drugs over 5 years with positive TRAb. Researchers made the TCR library from RNA that was extracted from PBMCs. This sample is part of a study of regulatory T cells in long-lasting Graves disease. Overall study: Persistent Graves' disease required over 5 years of antithyroid drugs and positive TSH receptor antibodies.

TCR beta libraries were built with iRepertoire HTBI primers and Arm-PCR of CDR3 regions. Each CDR3 protein is one row after TCRdb ran MiXCR on the multiplex PCR reads. This table has about 310,000 distinct CDR3 sequences, 20% to 25% appearing once. Study-level results: Patients with persistent disease showed a bias toward TRBV28, TRBJ1-2 and TRBJ2-5. Fewer public clonotypes were shared by new patients (approximately 1,000) than by persistent patients (2,741). Results may be inaccurate due to the small sample size.

This specimen was peripheral blood mononuclear cells (PBMCs), taken when the disease was refractory, from a patient treated with antithyroid drugs. The J gene is TRBJ2-7, the V gene TRBV2; no reliable D call. The TCR sequence derives from a female donor with Graves disease. The CDR3 is CASRRIDGEQYF. DNA for the CDR3: TGTGCCAGCAGGCGCATTGACGGCGAGCAGTACTTC.